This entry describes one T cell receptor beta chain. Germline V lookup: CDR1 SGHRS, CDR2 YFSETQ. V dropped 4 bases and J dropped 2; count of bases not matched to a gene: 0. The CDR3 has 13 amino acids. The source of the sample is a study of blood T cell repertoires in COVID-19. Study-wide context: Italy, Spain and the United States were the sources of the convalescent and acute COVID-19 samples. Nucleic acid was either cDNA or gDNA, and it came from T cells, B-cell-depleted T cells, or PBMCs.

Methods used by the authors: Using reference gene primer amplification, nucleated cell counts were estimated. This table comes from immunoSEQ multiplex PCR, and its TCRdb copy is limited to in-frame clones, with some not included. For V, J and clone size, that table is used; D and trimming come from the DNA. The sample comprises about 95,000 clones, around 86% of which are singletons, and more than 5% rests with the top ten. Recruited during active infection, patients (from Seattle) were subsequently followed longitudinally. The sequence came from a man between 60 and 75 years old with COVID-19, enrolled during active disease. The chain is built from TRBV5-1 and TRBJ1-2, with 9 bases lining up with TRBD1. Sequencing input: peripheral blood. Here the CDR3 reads CASSGQGNYGYTF. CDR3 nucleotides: TGCGCCAGCAGCGGACAGGGGAACTATGGCTACACCTTC. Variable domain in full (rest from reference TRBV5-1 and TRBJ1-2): KAGVTQTPRYLIKTRGQQVTLSCSPISGHRSVSWYQQTPGQGLQFLFEYFSETQRNKGNFPGRFSGRQFSNSRSEMNVSTLELGDSALYLCASSGQGNYGYTFGSGTRLTVV.